These T cell receptor beta chains were read from a single sample in a study of T cells after yellow fever vaccination. A single record per CDR3 protein comes from TCRdb applying MiXCR to the 5' RACE reads. The sample holds more than 90,000 distinct CDR3 sequences, around 7.2% seen once. Here the sequenced sample was CD4+ T cells sorted from PBMCs, taken roughly 45 days after the first yellow fever vaccination. These receptors originate from a man younger than 30 who received the YFV17D yellow fever vaccine. Each CDR3 is given with its conserved first and last residue. A D gene is named only where the DNA matches it firmly. Clone size is not always given. Where it is, it says once, few, many or a class for expanded clones.

J gene,V gene,D gene,clone size,CDR3 protein,CDR3 DNA
TRBJ2-7,TRBV9,NA,many,CASSVVKEGEQYF,TGTGCCAGCAGCGTAGTGAAGGAAGGGGAGCAGTACTTC
TRBJ2-3,TRBV12-3/TRBV12-4,NA,many,CATRGSGTDTQYF,TGTGCCACCAGGGGTTCGGGCACAGATACGCAGTATTTT
TRBJ2-7,TRBV7-3,NA,many,CASSARGQGYEQYF,TGTGCCAGCAGCGCTCGGGGGCAGGGCTACGAGCAGTACTTC
TRBJ1-6,TRBV10-3,NA,few,CAISESSFSIYNSPLHF,TGTGCCATCAGTGAGTCGAGTTTTTCGATATATAATTCACCCCTCCACTTT
TRBJ2-2,TRBV21-1,NA,many,CASSKGSQGPLRTGELFF,TGTGCCAGCAGCAAAGGGTCTCAAGGACCCCTTCGGACCGGGGAGCTGTTTTTT
TRBJ1-1,TRBV7-2,NA,many,CASSQGMNTEAFF,TGTGCCAGCAGTCAGGGCATGAACACTGAAGCTTTCTTT
TRBJ1-1,TRBV3-1,TRBD1,many,CASSAGTGGPSRTEAFF,TGTGCCAGCAGCGCCGGGACAGGGGGACCGAGCCGGACTGAAGCTTTCTTT
TRBJ1-1,TRBV12-3/TRBV12-4,TRBD1,many,CASSLMTGRDTEAFF,TGTGCCAGCAGTCTGATGACAGGGCGGGACACTGAAGCTTTCTTT
TRBJ2-1,TRBV20-1,TRBD2,many,CSAGTSGVNEQFF,TGCAGTGCGGGGACTAGCGGGGTCAATGAGCAGTTCTTC
TRBJ2-5,TRBV25-1,NA,many,CASSELTEETQYF,TGTGCCAGCAGTGAATTAACGGAAGAGACCCAGTACTTC
TRBJ2-1,TRBV2,TRBD2,NA,CASIVTSGANEQFF,TGTGCCAGCATTGTGACTAGCGGGGCCAATGAGCAGTTCTTC
TRBJ2-7,TRBV5-1,TRBD2,few,CASSGCRDYSSYAYEQYF,TGCGCCAGCAGCGGGTGCCGGGACTACTCATCCTACGCCTACGAGCAGTACTTC
TRBJ1-1,TRBV7-9,NA,NA,CASSLRRSGAANTEAFF,TGTGCCAGCAGCTTAAGGAGGAGTGGGGCAGCTAACACTGAAGCTTTCTTT
TRBJ2-1,TRBV24-1,NA,many,CATKGRYNEQFF,TGTGCCACCAAGGGGAGATACAATGAGCAGTTCTTC
TRBJ2-5,TRBV12-3/TRBV12-4,NA,many,CASSLRNLQETQYF,TGTGCCAGCAGTTTGAGAAACCTCCAAGAGACCCAGTACTTC
TRBJ2-7,TRBV12-3/TRBV12-4,TRBD2,many,CASSSLTSSYEQYF,TGTGCCAGCAGTTCCCTGACTAGCAGCTACGAGCAGTACTTC
TRBJ2-5,TRBV9,TRBD2,few,CASSPGTSGGGGETQYF,TGTGCCAGCAGCCCCGGGACTAGCGGGGGCGGGGGAGAGACCCAGTACTTC
TRBJ1-1,TRBV5-1,NA,many,CASSLNPGNTEAFF,TGCGCCAGCAGCTTGAATCCAGGGAACACTGAAGCTTTCTTT
TRBJ1-5,TRBV12-3/TRBV12-4,NA,many,CASSHRVYSNQPQHF,TGTGCCAGCAGTCACAGGGTCTATAGCAATCAGCCCCAGCATTTT
TRBJ1-5,TRBV3-1,NA,NA,CASRNLNQGHLGNQPQHF,TGTGCCAGCAGAAACCTTAACCAGGGACACCTAGGGAATCAGCCCCAGCATTTT
TRBJ2-3,TRBV9,TRBD2,many,CASSFSGGATDTQYF,TGTGCCAGCAGCTTTAGCGGGGGGGCCACAGATACGCAGTATTTT
TRBJ2-2,TRBV4-3,TRBD2,many,CASSHITGLAGIITGELFF,TGCGCCAGCAGCCACATCACGGGACTAGCGGGGATTATCACCGGGGAGCTGTTTTTT
TRBJ2-5,TRBV5-1,TRBD1,many,CASSGGQGGGETQYF,TGCGCCAGCAGCGGGGGACAGGGGGGAGGCGAGACCCAGTACTTC
TRBJ2-3,TRBV2,TRBD1,NA,CASRWPGQAMDTQYF,TGTGCCAGCAGGTGGCCGGGACAGGCCATGGATACGCAGTATTTT
TRBJ2-1,TRBV12-3/TRBV12-4,TRBD1,many,CASSLGGRGLEQFF,TGTGCCAGCAGTTTAGGCGGTAGGGGGCTTGAGCAGTTCTTC